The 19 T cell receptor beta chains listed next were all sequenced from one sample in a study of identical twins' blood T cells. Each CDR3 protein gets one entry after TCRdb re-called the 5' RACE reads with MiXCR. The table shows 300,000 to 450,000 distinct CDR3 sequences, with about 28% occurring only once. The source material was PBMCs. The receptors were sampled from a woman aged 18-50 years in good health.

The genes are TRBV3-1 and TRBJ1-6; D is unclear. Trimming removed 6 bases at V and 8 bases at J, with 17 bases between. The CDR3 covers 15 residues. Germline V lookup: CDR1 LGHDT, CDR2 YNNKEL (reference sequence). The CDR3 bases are TGTGCCAGCAGTCCTCCGGGTCCCTGGGATTCACCCCTCCACTTT. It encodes CASSPPGPWDSPLHF.

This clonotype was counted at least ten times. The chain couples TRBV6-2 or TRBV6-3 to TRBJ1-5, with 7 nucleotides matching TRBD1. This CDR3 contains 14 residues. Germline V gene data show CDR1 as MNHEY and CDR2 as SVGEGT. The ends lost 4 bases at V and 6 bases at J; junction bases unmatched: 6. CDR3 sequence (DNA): TGTGCCAGCAGTTCTTCCCGGGACAGTCAGCCCCAGCATTTT. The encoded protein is CASSSSRDSQPQHF.

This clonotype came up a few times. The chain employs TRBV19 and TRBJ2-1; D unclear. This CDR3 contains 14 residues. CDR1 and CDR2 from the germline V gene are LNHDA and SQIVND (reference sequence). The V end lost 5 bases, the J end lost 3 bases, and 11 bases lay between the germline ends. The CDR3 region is CASSPALLYNEQFF. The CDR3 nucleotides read TGTGCCAGTAGTCCCGCTTTACTCTACAATGAGCAGTTCTTC.

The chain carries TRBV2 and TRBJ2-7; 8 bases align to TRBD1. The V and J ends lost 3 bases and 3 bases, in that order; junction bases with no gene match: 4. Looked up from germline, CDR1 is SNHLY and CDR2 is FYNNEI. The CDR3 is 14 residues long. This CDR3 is CASSDLGQGYEQYF. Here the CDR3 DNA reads TGTGCCAGCAGTGACCTAGGACAGGGCTACGAGCAGTACTTC.

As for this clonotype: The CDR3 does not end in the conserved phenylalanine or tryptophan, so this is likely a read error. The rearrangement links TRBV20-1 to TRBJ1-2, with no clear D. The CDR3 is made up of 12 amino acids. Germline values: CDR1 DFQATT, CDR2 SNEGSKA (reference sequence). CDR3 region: CRVGVSNYGYTL. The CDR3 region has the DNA TGCCGAGTAGGTGTTTCTAACTATGGCTACACCCTC.

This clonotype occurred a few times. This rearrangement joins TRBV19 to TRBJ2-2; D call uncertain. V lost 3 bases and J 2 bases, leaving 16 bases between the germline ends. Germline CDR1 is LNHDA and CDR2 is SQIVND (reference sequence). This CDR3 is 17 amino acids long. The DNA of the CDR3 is TGTGCCAGTAGTATCGGCTATGGGTACCTAAACACCGGGGAGCTGTTTTTT. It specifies CASSIGYGYLNTGELFF.

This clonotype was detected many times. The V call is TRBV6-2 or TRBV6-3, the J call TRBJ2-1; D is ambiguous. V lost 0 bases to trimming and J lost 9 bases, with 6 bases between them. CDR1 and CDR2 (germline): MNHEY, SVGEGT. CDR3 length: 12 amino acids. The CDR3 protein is CASSYSFIEQFF. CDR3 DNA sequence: TGTGCCAGCAGTTACTCGTTTATTGAGCAGTTCTTC.

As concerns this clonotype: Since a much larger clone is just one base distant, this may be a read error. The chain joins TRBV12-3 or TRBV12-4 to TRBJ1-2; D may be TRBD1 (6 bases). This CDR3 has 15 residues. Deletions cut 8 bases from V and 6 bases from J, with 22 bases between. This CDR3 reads CASGRKEAGEHGYTF. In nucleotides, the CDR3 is TGTGCCAGCGGCCGAAAGGAAGCAGGGGAACATGGCTACACCTTC.

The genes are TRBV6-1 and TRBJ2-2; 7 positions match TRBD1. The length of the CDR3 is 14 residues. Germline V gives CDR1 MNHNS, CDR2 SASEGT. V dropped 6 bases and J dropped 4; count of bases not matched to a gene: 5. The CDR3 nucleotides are TGTGCCAGCAGCCGACAGGGTTTCACCGGGGAGCTGTTTTTT. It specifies CASSRQGFTGELFF.

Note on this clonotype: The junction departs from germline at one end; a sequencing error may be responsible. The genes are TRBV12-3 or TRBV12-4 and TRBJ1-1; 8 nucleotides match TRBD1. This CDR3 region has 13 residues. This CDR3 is CASSIQGGTEALF. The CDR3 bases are TGTGCCAGCAGTATACAGGGGGGCACTGAAGCTCTCTTT.

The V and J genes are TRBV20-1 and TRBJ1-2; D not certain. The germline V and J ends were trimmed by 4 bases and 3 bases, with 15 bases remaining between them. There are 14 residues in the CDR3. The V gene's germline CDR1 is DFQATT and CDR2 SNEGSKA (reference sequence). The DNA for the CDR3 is TGCAGTGCTAAGAATTGGGGAATAGACTATGGCTACACCTTC. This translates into CSAKNWGIDYGYTF.

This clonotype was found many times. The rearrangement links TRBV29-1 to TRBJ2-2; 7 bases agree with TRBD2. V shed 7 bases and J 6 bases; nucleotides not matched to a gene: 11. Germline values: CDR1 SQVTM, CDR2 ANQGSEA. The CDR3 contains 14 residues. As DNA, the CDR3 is TGCAGCGGGAGAAGCGGGAAAAGGTCCGGGGAGCTGTTTTTT. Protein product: CSGRSGKRSGELFF.

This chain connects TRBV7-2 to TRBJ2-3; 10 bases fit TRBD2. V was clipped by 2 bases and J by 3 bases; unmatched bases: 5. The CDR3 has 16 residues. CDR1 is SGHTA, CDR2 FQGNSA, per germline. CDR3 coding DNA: TGTGCCAGCAGCTTATTAAGCGGGAGGGCGACAGATACGCAGTATTTT. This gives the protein CASSLLSGRATDTQYF.

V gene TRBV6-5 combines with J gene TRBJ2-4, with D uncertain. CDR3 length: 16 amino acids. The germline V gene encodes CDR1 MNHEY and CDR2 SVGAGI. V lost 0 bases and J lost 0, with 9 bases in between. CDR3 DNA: TGTGCCAGCAGTTACTCACTCAGTCTAGCCAAAAACATTCAGTACTTC. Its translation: CASSYSLSLAKNIQYF.

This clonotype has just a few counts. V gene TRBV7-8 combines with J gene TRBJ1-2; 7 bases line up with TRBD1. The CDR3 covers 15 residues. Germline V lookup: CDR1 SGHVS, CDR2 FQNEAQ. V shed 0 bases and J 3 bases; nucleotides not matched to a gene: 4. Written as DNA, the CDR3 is TGTGCCAGCAGCTTAGCACAGGGGCTGGACTATGGCTACACCTTC. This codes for CASSLAQGLDYGYTF.

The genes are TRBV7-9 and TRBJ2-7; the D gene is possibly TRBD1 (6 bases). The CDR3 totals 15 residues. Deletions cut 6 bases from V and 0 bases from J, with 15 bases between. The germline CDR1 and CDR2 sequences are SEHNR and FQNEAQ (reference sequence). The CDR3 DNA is TGTGCCAGCAGTTCAGACAGGCCAGGCTCCTACGAGCAGTACTTC. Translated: CASSSDRPGSYEQYF. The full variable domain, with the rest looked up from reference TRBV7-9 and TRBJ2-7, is DTGVSQNPRHKITKRGQNVTFRCDPISEHNRLYWYRQTLGQGPEFLTYFQNEAQLEKSRLLSDRFSAERPKGSFSTLEIQRTEQGDSAMYLCASSSDRPGSYEQYFGPGTRLTVT.

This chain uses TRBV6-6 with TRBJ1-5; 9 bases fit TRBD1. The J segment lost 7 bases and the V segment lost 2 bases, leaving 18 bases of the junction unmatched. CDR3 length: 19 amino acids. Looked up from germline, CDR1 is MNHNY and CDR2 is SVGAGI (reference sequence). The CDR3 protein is CASSYPPGQGRPSEQPQHF. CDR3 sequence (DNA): TGTGCCAGCAGTTACCCGCCGGGACAGGGAAGGCCTTCAGAGCAGCCCCAGCATTTT.

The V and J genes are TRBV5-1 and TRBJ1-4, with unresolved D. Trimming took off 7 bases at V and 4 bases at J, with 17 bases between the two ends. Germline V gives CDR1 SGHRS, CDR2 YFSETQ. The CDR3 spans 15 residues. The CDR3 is CASAYTGSYNEKLFF. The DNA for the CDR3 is TGCGCCAGCGCTTACACCGGGTCCTATAATGAAAAACTGTTTTTT.

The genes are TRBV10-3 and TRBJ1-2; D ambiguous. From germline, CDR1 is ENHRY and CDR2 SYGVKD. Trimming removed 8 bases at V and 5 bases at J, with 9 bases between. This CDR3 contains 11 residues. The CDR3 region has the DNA TGTGCCATCGCAGGAGGATATGGCTACACCTTC. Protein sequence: CAIAGGYGYTF.